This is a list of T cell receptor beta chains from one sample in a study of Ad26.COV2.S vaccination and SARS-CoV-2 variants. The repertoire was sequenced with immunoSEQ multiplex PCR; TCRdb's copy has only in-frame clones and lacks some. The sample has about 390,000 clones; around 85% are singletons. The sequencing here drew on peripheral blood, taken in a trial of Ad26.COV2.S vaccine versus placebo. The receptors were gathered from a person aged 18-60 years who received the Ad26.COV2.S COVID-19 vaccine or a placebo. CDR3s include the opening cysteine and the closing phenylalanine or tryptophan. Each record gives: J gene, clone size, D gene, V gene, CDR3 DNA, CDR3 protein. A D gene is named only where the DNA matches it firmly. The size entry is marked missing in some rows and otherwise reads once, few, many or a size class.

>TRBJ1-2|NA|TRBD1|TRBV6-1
TGTGCCAGCAGTGAAGCGGGACAGAATGGCTACACCTTC
CASSEAGQNGYTF
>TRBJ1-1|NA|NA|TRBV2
TGTGCCAGCAGTGACCTGGCCAGCGGCACTGAAGCTTTCTTT
CASSDLASGTEAFF
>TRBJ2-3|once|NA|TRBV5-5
TGTGCCAGCAGCACCTTGACCGAAGATACGCAGTATTTT
CASSTLTEDTQYF
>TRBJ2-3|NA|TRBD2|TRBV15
TGTGCCACCAGCAATAGCGGGGGGTCATTTACCACAGATACGCAGTATTTT
CATSNSGGSFTTDTQYF
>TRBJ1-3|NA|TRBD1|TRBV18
TGTGCCAGCTCACCACCTGCTCGAGGACAGGGATCTGGAAACACCATATATTTT
CASSPPARGQGSGNTIYF
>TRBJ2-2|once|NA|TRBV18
TGTGCCAGCTCACCATTAAGTAGGGCAGCAAACACCGGGGAGCTGTTTTTT
CASSPLSRAANTGELFF
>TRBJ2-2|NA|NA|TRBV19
TGTGCCAGTAGTTTCCGACAGACGAAGAACACCGGGGAGCTGTTTTTT
CASSFRQTKNTGELFF
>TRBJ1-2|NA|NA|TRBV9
TGTGCCAGCAGCGTAGACGGCAGACCTAACTATGGCTACACCTTC
CASSVDGRPNYGYTF
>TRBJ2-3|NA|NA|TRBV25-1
TGTGCCAGCAGTGAACCGGGACGGCCAGATACGCAGTATTTT
CASSEPGRPDTQYF
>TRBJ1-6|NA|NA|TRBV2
TGTGCCAGCAGCGCACTAGGGGGGATTTCACCCCTCCACTTT
CASSALGGISPLHF
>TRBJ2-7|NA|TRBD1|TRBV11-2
TGTGCCAGCAGCCCCCGGACAGGGACCCTGTACGAGCAGTACTTC
CASSPRTGTLYEQYF
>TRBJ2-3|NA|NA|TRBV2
TGTGCCAGCAGTGAAGCGCCTGGAGGTACGCAGTATTTT
CASSEAPGGTQYF
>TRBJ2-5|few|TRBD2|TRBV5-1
TGCGCCAGCTATACAGGGCGGGGGGTCCAAGAGACCCAGTACTTC
CASYTGRGVQETQYF
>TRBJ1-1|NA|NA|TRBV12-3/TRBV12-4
TGTGCCAGCAGTTTTGGAGACGTTGAAGCTTTCTTT
CASSFGDVEAFF
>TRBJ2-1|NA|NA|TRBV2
TGTGCCAGCAGTGAAGCGGCAGCCGGAGGGTATGAGCAGTTCTTC
CASSEAAAGGYEQFF
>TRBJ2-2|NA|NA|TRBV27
TGTGCCAGCAGTTTTGAAAGAGGGAACACCGGGGAGCTGTTTTTT
CASSFERGNTGELFF
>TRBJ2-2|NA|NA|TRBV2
TGTGCCAGCAGTGACCAGACCGGGGAGCTGTTTTTT
CASSDQTGELFF
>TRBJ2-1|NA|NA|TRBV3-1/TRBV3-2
TGTGCCAGCAGCCAAGAATATTGGACGGGCTCCTACAATGAGCAGTTCTTC
CASSQEYWTGSYNEQFF
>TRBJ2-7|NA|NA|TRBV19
TGTGCCAGTAGGGACAGTTCCTCCTACGAGCAGTACTTC
CASRDSSSYEQYF
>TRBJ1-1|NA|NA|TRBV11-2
TGTGCCAGCAGCTTAGGAGACAGGAACACTGAAGCTTTCTTT
CASSLGDRNTEAFF
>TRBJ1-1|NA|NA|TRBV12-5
TGTGCTAGTGCTTTTCAGGGGAGAACTGAAGCTTTCTTT
CASAFQGRTEAFF
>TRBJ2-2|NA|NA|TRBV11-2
TGTGCCAGCACCACCGGGACGGGACGACCCGGGGAGCTGTTTTTT
CASTTGTGRPGELFF
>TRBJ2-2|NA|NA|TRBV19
TGTGCCAGTAAGAATGGTCCGAACACCGGGGAGCTGTTTTTT
CASKNGPNTGELFF
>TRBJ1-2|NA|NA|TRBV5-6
TGTGCCAGCACAGGGGTCTATGGCTACACCTTC
CASTGVYGYTF
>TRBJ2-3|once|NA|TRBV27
TGTGCCAGCAGTTTATACCAGGTTAGGCGGGGGCTACGGGAAGATACGCAGTATTTT
CASSLYQVRRGLREDTQYF
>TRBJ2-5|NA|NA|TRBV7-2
TGTGCCAGCAGCTTAATTGGCCACCAAGAGACCCAGTACTTC
CASSLIGHQETQYF
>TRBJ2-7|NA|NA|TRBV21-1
TGTGCCAGCAGCAAAGGGTGGTGTCTAGCGGGGATCTACGAGCAGTACTTC
CASSKGWCLAGIYEQYF
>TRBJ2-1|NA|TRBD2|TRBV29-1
TGCAGCGTTGAACTAGCGGGGTCCGTCTATGAGCAGTTCTTC
CSVELAGSVYEQFF
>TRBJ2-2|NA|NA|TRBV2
TGTGCCAGCAGTCCGTACCCCGGGGAGCTGTTTTTT
CASSPYPGELFF
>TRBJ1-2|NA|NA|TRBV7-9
TGTGCCAGCAGCTCGTATAGCCAGTCCTATGGCTACACCTTC
CASSSYSQSYGYTF
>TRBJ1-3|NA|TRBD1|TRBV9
TGTGCCAGCAGCGCGGGACAGGCCGAAGGAAACACCATATATTTT
CASSAGQAEGNTIYF
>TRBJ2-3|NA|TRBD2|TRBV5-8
TGTGCCAGCAGCTGGATACTTGGGACTAGCGTTAGCACAGATACGCAGTATTTT
CASSWILGTSVSTDTQYF
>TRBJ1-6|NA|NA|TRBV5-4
TGTGCCAGCAGCTTGGGGGGAGGCCGCTATAATTCACCCCTCCACTTT
CASSLGGGRYNSPLHF
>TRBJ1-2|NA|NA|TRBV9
TGTGCCAGCAGCCCCAGCGTTGTCCTAAACTATGGCTACACCTTC
CASSPSVVLNYGYTF
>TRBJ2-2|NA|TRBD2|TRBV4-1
TGCGCCAGCACGGGACTAGCGGGGGAGTACACCGGGGAGCTGTTTTTT
CASTGLAGEYTGELFF
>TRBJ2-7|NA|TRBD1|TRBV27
TGTGCCAGCAGTTTATCGGGGACAGGGGGGAGGCAGTACTTC
CASSLSGTGGRQYF
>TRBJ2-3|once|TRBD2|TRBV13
TGTGCCAGCAGCTCGACTAGCGGGGGGTCCCGTGCAGATACGCAGTATTTT
CASSSTSGGSRADTQYF
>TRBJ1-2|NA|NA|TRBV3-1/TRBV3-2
TGTGCCAGCAGCCCCCGAGGAGGTAACTATGGCTACACCTTC
CASSPRGGNYGYTF
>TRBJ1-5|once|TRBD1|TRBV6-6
TGTGCCAGCACCATAAGTTTGCAGGGGGCTAATCAGCCCCAGCATTTT
CASTISLQGANQPQHF
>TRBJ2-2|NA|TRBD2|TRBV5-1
TGCGCCAGCAGCCCTTTGACTAGCTCTAACACCGGGGAGCTGTTTTTT
CASSPLTSSNTGELFF
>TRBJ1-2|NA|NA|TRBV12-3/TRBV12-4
TGTGCCAGCAGTTTAGTGGGCACTGGCTACACCTTC
CASSLVGTGYTF
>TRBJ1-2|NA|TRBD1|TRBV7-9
TGTGCCAGCAGCCTAGGAACGAGGCGGACAGGGGGTAGAGGCTACACCTTC
CASSLGTRRTGGRGYTF
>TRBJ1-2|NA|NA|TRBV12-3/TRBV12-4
TGTGCCAGCCTCACTGGGATAGGCTACACCTTC
CASLTGIGYTF
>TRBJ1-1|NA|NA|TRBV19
TGTGCCAGTAGTATAGGAGGAGTGAACACTGAAGCTTTCTTT
CASSIGGVNTEAFF
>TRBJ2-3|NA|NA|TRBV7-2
TGTGCCAGCAGCTTATTGGACTCCTCCACAGATACGCAGTATTTT
CASSLLDSSTDTQYF
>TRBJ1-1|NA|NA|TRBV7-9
TGTGCCAGCAGCTTAGTAGGGGAGAACACTGAAGCTTTCTTT
CASSLVGENTEAFF
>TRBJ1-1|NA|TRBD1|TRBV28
TGTGCCAGCAACCCAGGGGGGACTGGGGATTATAACACTGAAGCTTTCTTT
CASNPGGTGDYNTEAFF
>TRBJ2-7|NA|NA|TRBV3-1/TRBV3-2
TGTGCCAGCAGCCACGGGCAGGGGGGGACATACGAGCAGTACTTC
CASSHGQGGTYEQYF
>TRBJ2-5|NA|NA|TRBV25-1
TGTGCCAGCAGTGAATACCAGGGTCGGGAGACCCAGTACTTC
CASSEYQGRETQYF
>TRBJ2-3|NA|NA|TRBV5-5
TGTGCCAGCAGCTTTACGGGGCTCACAGATACGCAGTATTTT
CASSFTGLTDTQYF
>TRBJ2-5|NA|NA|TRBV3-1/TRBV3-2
TGTGCCAGCAGCCGAAGTCGTTACGGGGAGACCCAGTACTTC
CASSRSRYGETQYF
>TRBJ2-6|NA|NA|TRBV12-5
TGTGCTAGTGTTTTGGTTGCTAAGGACGTCGTTCTTTCTGGGGCCAACGTCCTGACTTTC
CASVLVAKDVVLSGANVLTF
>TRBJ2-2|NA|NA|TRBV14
TGTGCCAGCAGCCAAGTGTTCTGGACTTTTACCGGGGAGCTGTTTTTT
CASSQVFWTFTGELFF
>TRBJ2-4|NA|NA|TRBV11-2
TGTGCCAGCAGCTACCTGATCAGGGAGTGGCCCAAAAACATTCAGTACTTC
CASSYLIREWPKNIQYF
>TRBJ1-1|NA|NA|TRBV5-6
TGTGCCAGCAGCTTGGTGTGGGGGGCGGTCGAAGCTTTCTTT
CASSLVWGAVEAFF
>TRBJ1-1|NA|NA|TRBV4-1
TGCGCCAGCAGCCAAGATGGGAGGGGCGATGAAGCTTTCTTT
CASSQDGRGDEAFF
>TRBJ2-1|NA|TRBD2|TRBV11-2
TGTGCCAGCAGCTTAGGTAGCGGGGGGGCGTACAATGAGCAGTTCTTC
CASSLGSGGAYNEQFF